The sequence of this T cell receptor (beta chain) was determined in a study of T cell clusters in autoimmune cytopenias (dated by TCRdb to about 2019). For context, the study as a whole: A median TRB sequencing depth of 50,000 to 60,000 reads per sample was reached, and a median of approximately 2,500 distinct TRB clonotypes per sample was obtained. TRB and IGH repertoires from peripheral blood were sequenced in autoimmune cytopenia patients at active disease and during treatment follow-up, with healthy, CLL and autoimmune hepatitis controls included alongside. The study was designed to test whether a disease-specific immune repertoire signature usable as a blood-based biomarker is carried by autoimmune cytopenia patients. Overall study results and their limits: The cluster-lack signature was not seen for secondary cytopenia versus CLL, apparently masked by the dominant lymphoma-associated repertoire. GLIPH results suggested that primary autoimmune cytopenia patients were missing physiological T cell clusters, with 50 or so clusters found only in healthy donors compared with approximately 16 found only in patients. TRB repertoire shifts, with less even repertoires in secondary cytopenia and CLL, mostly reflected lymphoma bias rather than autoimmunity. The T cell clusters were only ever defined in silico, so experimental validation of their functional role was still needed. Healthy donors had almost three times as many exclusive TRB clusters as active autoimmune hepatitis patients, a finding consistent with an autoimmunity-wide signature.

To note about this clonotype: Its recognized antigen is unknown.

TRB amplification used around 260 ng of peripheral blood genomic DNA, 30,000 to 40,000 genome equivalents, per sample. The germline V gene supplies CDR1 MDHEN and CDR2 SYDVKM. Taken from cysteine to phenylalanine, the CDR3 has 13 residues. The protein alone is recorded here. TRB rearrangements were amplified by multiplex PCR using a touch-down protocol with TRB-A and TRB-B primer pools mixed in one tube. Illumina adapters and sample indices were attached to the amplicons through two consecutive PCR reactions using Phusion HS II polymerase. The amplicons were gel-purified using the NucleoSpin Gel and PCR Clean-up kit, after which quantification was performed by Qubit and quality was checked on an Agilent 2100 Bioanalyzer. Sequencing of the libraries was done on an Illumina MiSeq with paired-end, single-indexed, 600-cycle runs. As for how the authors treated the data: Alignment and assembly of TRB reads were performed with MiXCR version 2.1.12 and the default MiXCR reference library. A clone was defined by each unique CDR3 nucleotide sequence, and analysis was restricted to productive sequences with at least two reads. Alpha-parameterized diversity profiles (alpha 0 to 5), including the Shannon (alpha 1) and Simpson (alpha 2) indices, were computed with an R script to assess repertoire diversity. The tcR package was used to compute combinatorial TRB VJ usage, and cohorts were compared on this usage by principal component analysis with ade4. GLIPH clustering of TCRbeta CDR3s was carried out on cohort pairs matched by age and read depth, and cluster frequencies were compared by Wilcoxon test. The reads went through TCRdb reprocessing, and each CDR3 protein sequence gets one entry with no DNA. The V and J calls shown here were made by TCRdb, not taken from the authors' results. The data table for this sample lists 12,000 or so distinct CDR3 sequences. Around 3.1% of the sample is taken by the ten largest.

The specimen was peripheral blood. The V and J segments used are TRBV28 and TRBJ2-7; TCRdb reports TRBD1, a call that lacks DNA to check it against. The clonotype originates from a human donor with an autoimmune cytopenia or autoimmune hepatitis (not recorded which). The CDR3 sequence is CASRKQGPYEQYF.